Listed below are T cell receptor beta chains from one sample, sequenced in a study of cytomegalovirus exposure and HLA in healthy donors. Clones were read by immunoSEQ multiplex PCR, and TCRdb kept only the in-frame ones, dropping some. In total, the table holds roughly 42,000 clones. Sample: PBMCs. Receptors were obtained from a man aged 25 to 45 in good health and CMV-seronegative. Both conserved end residues are part of each CDR3. A D gene is named only where the DNA matches it firmly.

v_gene: TRBV6-1; d_gene: -; j_gene: TRBJ2-7; CDR3aa: CASGAPGPAYEQYF; CDR3nt: TGTGCCAGCGGAGCCCCAGGGCCTGCATACGAGCAGTACTTC
v_gene: TRBV13; d_gene: -; j_gene: TRBJ1-2; CDR3aa: CASSQNFYGYTF; CDR3nt: TGTGCCAGCAGCCAAAATTTCTATGGCTACACCTTC
v_gene: TRBV19; d_gene: TRBD1; j_gene: TRBJ1-5; CDR3aa: CASRPGQYQPQHF; CDR3nt: TGTGCCAGTAGACCGGGACAGTATCAGCCCCAGCATTTT
v_gene: TRBV18; d_gene: TRBD2; j_gene: TRBJ2-7; CDR3aa: CASSPAGGPYEQYF; CDR3nt: TGTGCCAGCTCACCGGCGGGAGGGCCCTACGAGCAGTACTTC
v_gene: TRBV28; d_gene: -; j_gene: TRBJ2-7; CDR3aa: CASSSHLEGGARHEQYF; CDR3nt: TGTGCCAGCAGTTCTCATTTAGAAGGGGGGGCGAGGCACGAGCAGTACTTC
v_gene: TRBV5-5; d_gene: -; j_gene: TRBJ1-5; CDR3aa: CASSLGRDSNQPQHF; CDR3nt: TGTGCCAGCAGCTTGGGCAGGGATTCAAATCAGCCCCAGCATTTT
v_gene: TRBV6-5; d_gene: -; j_gene: TRBJ1-1; CDR3aa: CASTHAGSTEAFF; CDR3nt: TGTGCCAGCACCCACGCCGGGAGCACTGAAGCTTTCTTT
v_gene: TRBV5-4; d_gene: -; j_gene: TRBJ2-7; CDR3aa: CASSRDSAYEQYF; CDR3nt: TGTGCCAGCAGCAGGGACTCGGCCTACGAGCAGTACTTC
v_gene: TRBV13; d_gene: -; j_gene: TRBJ1-2; CDR3aa: CASSLGQPIDGYTF; CDR3nt: TGTGCCAGCAGCTTAGGACAGCCTATTGATGGCTACACCTTC
v_gene: TRBV6-5; d_gene: TRBD1; j_gene: TRBJ2-1; CDR3aa: CASSLTGGGNEQFF; CDR3nt: TGTGCCAGCAGCTTGACAGGGGGTGGTAATGAGCAGTTCTTC
v_gene: TRBV30; d_gene: TRBD1; j_gene: TRBJ1-1; CDR3aa: CAGTPIDRGHTEAFF; CDR3nt: TGTGCCGGGACCCCCATCGACAGGGGGCACACTGAAGCTTTCTTT
v_gene: TRBV18; d_gene: -; j_gene: TRBJ1-2; CDR3aa: CASSPRARQLGYTF; CDR3nt: TGTGCCAGCTCACCCAGGGCCCGCCAGCTTGGCTACACCTTC
v_gene: TRBV6-5; d_gene: -; j_gene: TRBJ1-1; CDR3aa: CASSYSRWDTEAFF; CDR3nt: TGTGCCAGCAGTTACTCGCGGTGGGACACTGAAGCTTTCTTT
v_gene: TRBV29-1; d_gene: -; j_gene: TRBJ1-3; CDR3aa: CSVGQDSGNTIYF; CDR3nt: TGCAGCGTGGGTCAGGATTCTGGAAACACCATATATTTT
v_gene: TRBV30; d_gene: TRBD1; j_gene: TRBJ2-7; CDR3aa: CAWSGGQGISYEQYF; CDR3nt: TGTGCCTGGAGTGGGGGACAGGGGATTTCCTACGAGCAGTACTTC
v_gene: TRBV6-1; d_gene: -; j_gene: TRBJ2-1; CDR3aa: CASSEYRVPLSSYNEQFF; CDR3nt: TGTGCCAGCAGTGAATACAGGGTACCCCTTAGCTCCTACAATGAGCAGTTCTTC
v_gene: TRBV5-1; d_gene: TRBD1; j_gene: TRBJ2-7; CDR3aa: CASSLAGDRATYEQYF; CDR3nt: TGCGCCAGCAGCTTGGCCGGAGACAGGGCTACCTACGAGCAGTACTTC
v_gene: TRBV7-9; d_gene: -; j_gene: TRBJ1-1; CDR3aa: CASSLELQGTEAFF; CDR3nt: TGTGCCAGCAGCTTAGAGCTGCAGGGGACTGAAGCTTTCTTT
v_gene: TRBV14; d_gene: TRBD1; j_gene: TRBJ2-5; CDR3aa: CASSQQVTGGETQYF; CDR3nt: TGTGCCAGCAGCCAGCAAGTGACAGGGGGAGAGACCCAGTACTTC
v_gene: TRBV18; d_gene: -; j_gene: TRBJ1-2; CDR3aa: CASSQKEGDYGYTF; CDR3nt: TGTGCCAGCTCCCAGAAGGAGGGTGACTATGGCTACACCTTC
v_gene: TRBV6-5; d_gene: TRBD1; j_gene: TRBJ1-1; CDR3aa: CASSGRQGARAFF; CDR3nt: TGTGCCAGCAGTGGACGACAGGGGGCGCGAGCTTTCTTT
v_gene: TRBV29-1; d_gene: TRBD2; j_gene: TRBJ2-1; CDR3aa: CSVGLAGERRLYNEQFF; CDR3nt: TGCAGCGTTGGGCTAGCGGGAGAGAGAAGACTATACAATGAGCAGTTCTTC
v_gene: TRBV5-4; d_gene: -; j_gene: TRBJ2-7; CDR3aa: CASSLDISYEQYF; CDR3nt: TGTGCCAGCAGCTTGGACATCTCCTACGAGCAGTACTTC
v_gene: TRBV4-3; d_gene: -; j_gene: TRBJ1-2; CDR3aa: CASSQDVLTTSRYTF; CDR3nt: TGCGCCAGCAGCCAAGATGTTTTAACAACCTCTCGCTACACCTTC
v_gene: TRBV30; d_gene: -; j_gene: TRBJ2-7; CDR3aa: CAWSVRGMGEQYF; CDR3nt: TGTGCCTGGAGTGTACGGGGGATGGGCGAGCAGTACTTC
v_gene: TRBV10-3; d_gene: -; j_gene: TRBJ1-3; CDR3aa: CATHSGNTIYF; CDR3nt: TGTGCCACCCACTCTGGAAACACCATATATTTT
v_gene: TRBV4-1; d_gene: TRBD2; j_gene: TRBJ2-1; CDR3aa: CASSQDAGGLPYNEQFF; CDR3nt: TGCGCCAGCAGCCAAGATGCCGGGGGACTACCCTACAATGAGCAGTTCTTC
v_gene: TRBV4-1; d_gene: -; j_gene: TRBJ1-2; CDR3aa: CASSQDRSRPANYGYTF; CDR3nt: TGCGCCAGCAGCCAAGATCGGAGCCGGCCAGCTAACTATGGCTACACCTTC
v_gene: TRBV4-1; d_gene: TRBD1; j_gene: TRBJ2-7; CDR3aa: CASSQVGTGAPYEQYF; CDR3nt: TGCGCCAGCAGCCAAGTGGGTACAGGGGCCCCCTACGAGCAGTACTTC
v_gene: TRBV6-5; d_gene: -; j_gene: TRBJ2-7; CDR3aa: CASMSRSYEQYF; CDR3nt: TGTGCCAGCATGAGCCGATCCTACGAGCAGTACTTC
v_gene: TRBV28; d_gene: TRBD1; j_gene: TRBJ1-2; CDR3aa: CASSLYRDRAGHGYTF; CDR3nt: TGTGCCAGCAGTTTATATCGGGACAGGGCGGGTCATGGCTACACCTTC
v_gene: TRBV30; d_gene: TRBD2; j_gene: TRBJ2-1; CDR3aa: CAWTSGSNYNEQFF; CDR3nt: TGTGCCTGGACTAGCGGGAGTAACTACAATGAGCAGTTCTTC
v_gene: TRBV13; d_gene: TRBD1; j_gene: TRBJ2-7; CDR3aa: CASSSRTGLNEQYF; CDR3nt: TGTGCCAGCAGCTCCAGGACAGGGTTAAACGAGCAGTACTTC
v_gene: TRBV7-9; d_gene: -; j_gene: TRBJ2-3; CDR3aa: CASSSPLESTDTQYF; CDR3nt: TGTGCCAGCAGCTCCCCCCTGGAGAGCACAGATACGCAGTATTTT
v_gene: TRBV11-2; d_gene: -; j_gene: TRBJ2-5; CDR3aa: CASSRNLGAETQYF; CDR3nt: TGTGCCAGCAGCCGGAACTTGGGGGCAGAGACCCAGTACTTC
v_gene: TRBV30; d_gene: TRBD1; j_gene: TRBJ2-1; CDR3aa: CARNGQGANEQFF; CDR3nt: TGTGCCCGGAACGGACAGGGGGCGAATGAGCAGTTCTTC
v_gene: TRBV30; d_gene: TRBD1; j_gene: TRBJ1-2; CDR3aa: CAWSQGQGGGEYYGYTF; CDR3nt: TGTGCCTGGAGTCAGGGACAGGGAGGTGGGGAATACTATGGCTACACCTTC
v_gene: TRBV4-3; d_gene: -; j_gene: TRBJ2-7; CDR3aa: CASSQDRAGAYEQYF; CDR3nt: TGCGCCAGCAGCCAAGACAGGGCCGGCGCCTACGAGCAGTACTTC
v_gene: TRBV10-1; d_gene: -; j_gene: TRBJ1-1; CDR3aa: CASSDLTGPTTEAFF; CDR3nt: TGCGCCAGCAGTGACCTCACAGGACCCACCACTGAAGCTTTCTTT
v_gene: TRBV5-1; d_gene: TRBD2; j_gene: TRBJ2-1; CDR3aa: CASSLGLAVYNEQFF; CDR3nt: TGCGCCAGCAGCTTAGGACTAGCAGTGTACAATGAGCAGTTCTTC
v_gene: TRBV7-9; d_gene: TRBD2; j_gene: TRBJ2-1; CDR3aa: CASSYTTSGSRNEQFF; CDR3nt: TGTGCCAGCAGCTACACGACTAGCGGGAGTCGGAATGAGCAGTTCTTC
v_gene: TRBV27; d_gene: -; j_gene: TRBJ1-5; CDR3aa: CASSLVGNQPQHF; CDR3nt: TGTGCCAGCAGTTTGGTCGGTAATCAGCCCCAGCATTTT
v_gene: TRBV29-1; d_gene: -; j_gene: TRBJ1-2; CDR3aa: CSVEAGPNYGYTF; CDR3nt: TGCAGCGTTGAAGCAGGGCCCAACTATGGCTACACCTTC
v_gene: TRBV4-3; d_gene: -; j_gene: TRBJ1-2; CDR3aa: CASSQAPQGPNYGYTF; CDR3nt: TGCGCCAGCAGCCAAGCCCCCCAGGGCCCTAACTATGGCTACACCTTC
v_gene: TRBV5-1; d_gene: TRBD1; j_gene: TRBJ2-5; CDR3aa: CASRWTGGHETQYF; CDR3nt: TGCGCCAGCAGATGGACAGGGGGTCATGAGACCCAGTACTTC
v_gene: TRBV7-9; d_gene: -; j_gene: TRBJ1-2; CDR3aa: CASSPTGGETNYGYTF; CDR3nt: TGTGCCAGCAGCCCCACCGGGGGGGAGACTAACTATGGCTACACCTTC
v_gene: TRBV6-4; d_gene: -; j_gene: TRBJ2-1; CDR3aa: CASRHLDSPYNEQFF; CDR3nt: TGTGCCAGCAGGCATTTGGACTCTCCCTACAATGAGCAGTTCTTC
v_gene: TRBV7-9; d_gene: -; j_gene: TRBJ1-1; CDR3aa: CASSATVNTEAFF; CDR3nt: TGTGCCAGCAGCGCAACAGTGAACACTGAAGCTTTCTTT
v_gene: TRBV5-1; d_gene: TRBD1; j_gene: TRBJ2-7; CDR3aa: CASSLSGQGIPYEQYF; CDR3nt: TGCGCCAGCAGCTTATCCGGACAGGGTATACCCTACGAGCAGTACTTC
v_gene: TRBV29-1; d_gene: TRBD2; j_gene: TRBJ2-3; CDR3aa: CSVLLAGEEDTQYF; CDR3nt: TGCAGCGTCCTACTAGCGGGAGAGGAAGATACGCAGTATTTT
v_gene: TRBV7-2; d_gene: -; j_gene: TRBJ1-1; CDR3aa: CASSPPYFTEAFF; CDR3nt: TGTGCCAGCAGCCCCCCCTACTTCACTGAAGCTTTCTTT
v_gene: TRBV27; d_gene: TRBD1; j_gene: TRBJ1-1; CDR3aa: CASSSTLTGSEAFF; CDR3nt: TGTGCCAGCAGTTCCACCCTGACAGGGTCTGAAGCTTTCTTT
v_gene: TRBV7-3; d_gene: TRBD1; j_gene: TRBJ1-2; CDR3aa: CASSSSGGAYGYTF; CDR3nt: TGTGCCAGCAGCTCGTCAGGGGGTGCATACGGCTACACCTTC
v_gene: TRBV6-5; d_gene: -; j_gene: TRBJ1-1; CDR3aa: CASSYDRLMNTEAFF; CDR3nt: TGTGCCAGCAGTTACGACAGACTCATGAACACTGAAGCTTTCTTT
v_gene: TRBV30; d_gene: -; j_gene: TRBJ1-3; CDR3aa: CAWSVKAGQISGNTIYF; CDR3nt: TGTGCCTGGAGTGTGAAGGCAGGACAAATCTCTGGAAACACCATATATTTT
v_gene: TRBV7-2; d_gene: TRBD1; j_gene: TRBJ2-7; CDR3aa: CASSLPGQGAYEQYF; CDR3nt: TGTGCCAGCAGCTTACCGGGACAGGGGGCTTACGAGCAGTACTTC
v_gene: TRBV9; d_gene: TRBD1; j_gene: TRBJ1-3; CDR3aa: CASSFTGQKHGNTIYF; CDR3nt: TGTGCCAGCAGCTTTACGGGACAGAAGCACGGAAACACCATATATTTT
v_gene: TRBV11-2; d_gene: -; j_gene: TRBJ2-5; CDR3aa: CASSLDWEETQYF; CDR3nt: TGTGCCAGCAGCTTAGATTGGGAGGAGACCCAGTACTTC
v_gene: TRBV5-1; d_gene: TRBD1; j_gene: TRBJ1-1; CDR3aa: CASSFDRARLDTEAFF; CDR3nt: TGCGCCAGCAGCTTTGACAGGGCCAGGTTAGACACTGAAGCTTTCTTT
v_gene: TRBV2; d_gene: TRBD1; j_gene: TRBJ2-7; CDR3aa: CASSVGVGGYGEQYF; CDR3nt: TGTGCCAGCAGTGTAGGAGTAGGGGGCTATGGCGAGCAGTACTTC